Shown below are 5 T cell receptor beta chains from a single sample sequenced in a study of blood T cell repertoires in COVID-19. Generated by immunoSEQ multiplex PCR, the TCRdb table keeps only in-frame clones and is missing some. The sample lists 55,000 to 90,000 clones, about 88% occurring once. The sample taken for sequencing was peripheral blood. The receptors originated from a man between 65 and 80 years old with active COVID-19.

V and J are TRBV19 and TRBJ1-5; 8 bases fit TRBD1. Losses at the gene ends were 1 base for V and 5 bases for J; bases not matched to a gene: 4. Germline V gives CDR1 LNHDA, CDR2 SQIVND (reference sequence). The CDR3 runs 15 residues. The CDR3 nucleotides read TGTGCCAGTAGTATAGGTCAGGGGGCGGATCAGCCCCAGCATTTT. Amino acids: CASSIGQGADQPQHF. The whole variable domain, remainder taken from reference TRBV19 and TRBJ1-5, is DGGITQSPKYLFRKEGQNVTLSCEQNLNHDAMYWYRQDPGQGLRLIYYSQIVNDFQKGDIAEGYSVSREKKESFPLTVTSAQKNPTAFYLCASSIGQGADQPQHFGDGTRLSIL.

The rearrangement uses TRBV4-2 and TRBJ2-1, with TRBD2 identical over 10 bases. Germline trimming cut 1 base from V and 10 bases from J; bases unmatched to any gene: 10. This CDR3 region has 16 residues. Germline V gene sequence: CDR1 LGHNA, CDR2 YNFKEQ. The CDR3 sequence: CASSQVVAGGRGEQFF. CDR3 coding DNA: TGTGCCAGCAGCCAAGTGGTAGCGGGAGGCCGGGGGGAGCAGTTCTTC.

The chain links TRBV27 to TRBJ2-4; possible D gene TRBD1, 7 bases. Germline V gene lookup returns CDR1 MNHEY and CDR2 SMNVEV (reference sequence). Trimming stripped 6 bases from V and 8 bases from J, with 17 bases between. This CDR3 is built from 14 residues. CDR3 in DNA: TGTGCCAGCAGGGGACAGCCACCGGGGGACATTCAGTACTTC. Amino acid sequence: CASRGQPPGDIQYF.

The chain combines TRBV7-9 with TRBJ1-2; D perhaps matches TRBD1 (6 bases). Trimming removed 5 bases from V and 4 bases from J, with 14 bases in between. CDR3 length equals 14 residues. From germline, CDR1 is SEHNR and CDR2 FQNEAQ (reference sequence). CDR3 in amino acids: CASSPGGQGYGYTF. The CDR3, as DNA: TGTGCCAGCAGCCCCGGGGGGCAGGGCTATGGCTACACCTTC.

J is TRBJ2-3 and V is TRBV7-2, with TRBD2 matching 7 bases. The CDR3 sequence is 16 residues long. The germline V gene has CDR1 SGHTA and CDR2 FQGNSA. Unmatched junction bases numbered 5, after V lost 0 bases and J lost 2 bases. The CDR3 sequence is CASSLARDYPTDTQYF. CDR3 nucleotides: TGTGCCAGCAGCTTAGCGCGGGACTACCCCACAGATACGCAGTATTTT.